The present TCR beta chain was sequenced within a study of neoadjuvant anti-PD-1 for oral cavity cancer. About the research overall: Most patients had three to four biweekly doses of 3 mg/kg nivolumab before resection. Non-progressing patients received a fourth nivolumab dose near day 43, then surgery on days 50-56.

Time point: after neoadjuvant nivolumab, at surgical resection. Patients had newly diagnosed, untreated stage II-IVA oral cavity squamous cell carcinoma. Cohort: HPV-negative, locally advanced oral cavity squamous cell carcinoma patients. The germline V gene has CDR1 LGHNA and CDR2 YNFKEQ. The CDR3 totals 13 residues. Only in-frame clones appear in the TCRdb table, and some are missing; sequencing was by immunoSEQ multiplex PCR. The table lists under 10,000 clones, around 80% of them singletons, with about 4.1% in the top ten. On this clone itself: One junction end does not reproduce the germline sequence, and a read error may be involved.

This clonotype originated in a person between 40 and 85 years old with oral cavity squamous cell carcinoma. The V call is TRBV4-2, the J call TRBJ2-2; D may be TRBD1 or TRBD2 (5 bases each). The starting material was PBMCs, obtained after nivolumab (anti-PD-1) treatment. Written as DNA, the CDR3 is TGTGCCAGCAGCCAAGAAAGGGGTGGGACGAATCATTTT. Its translation is CASSQERGGTNHF.